This entry features one TCR beta chain sequence. Time point given: patch test 3, about 24 weeks after DPC sensitization. The treatment here: therapeutic diphenylcyclopropenone sensitization with weekly scalp DPC. The donor pool consisted of alopecia patients aged 18 to 70 years, considered suitable for DPC. Unique molecular identifiers were affixed to discrete cDNA molecules within the library. MiXCR, applied by TCRdb to the RACE reads, yields one record per CDR3 protein. The sample includes 82,000 or so distinct CDR3 sequences, approximately 13% seen only once; the top ten take 4.5% to 6%. The CDR3 runs to 17 residues. Per germline, CDR1 SGHDT and CDR2 YYEEEE. The junction had 10 bases not matched to a gene; V was cut back by 3 bases and J by 0 bases. This entry belongs to a study of human T cells and chemical hapten exposure.

This chain links TRBV5-6 with TRBJ2-5, with 8 bases that match TRBD2. Sample: whole blood, taken in connection with sensitization to the hapten diphenylcyclopropenone (DPC). The sequence came from a woman between 45 and 65 years old with alopecia areata. Some clones in this sample may be carry-over from other donors' samples. CDR3 in amino acids: CASSSVFREGYQETQYF. The CDR3 DNA follows: TGTGCCAGCAGCTCCGTCTTTCGGGAGGGGTACCAAGAGACCCAGTACTTC.